This T cell receptor (beta chain) is drawn from a study of CD8 T cells in Susac syndrome. Sequencing of TCR beta was performed on blood CD8+ T cells and on blood CD4+ T cells. The CD8+ and CD4+ T cells were negatively isolated, with the TEMRA cells enriched by FACS. Germline assignment: CDR1 SNHLY and CDR2 FYNNEI. V was shortened by 5 bases and J by 4 bases, with 8 bases between the two germline ends. CDR3 length: 12 amino acids. About 0.5 to 1 ug RNA was reverse transcribed with random hexamers. immunoSEQ multiplex PCR amplified TCR beta CDR3 across 54 Vbeta, 13 Jbeta. MiXCR, run by TCRdb on the immunoSEQ multiplex PCR reads, gives a single entry per CDR3 protein. The sample shows 150,000 to 200,000 distinct CDR3 sequences, approximately 95% of them seen only once.

The origin of this receptor is a human donor with multiple sclerosis. V usage is TRBV2 and J usage is TRBJ1-2; no definite D call. The source material was CD4+ T cells from PBMCs. The CDR3 region is CASSPGLYGYTF. CDR3 sequence (DNA): TGTGCCAGCAGTCCCGGCCTCTATGGCTACACCTTC.